Listed here are 6 T cell receptor beta chains from one sample, sequenced in a study of neurological immune-mediated disorders. TCRdb reprocessed the 5' RACE reads via MiXCR and lists one record per CDR3 protein. The sample yields over 90,000 distinct CDR3 sequences, 10% to 14% seen once. Time point defined: longitudinal time-point 3. The sequenced material came from PBMCs. The receptors shown here come from a female donor with HTLV-1-associated myelopathy (HAM/TSP).

Ten or more counts support this clonotype. The V gene is TRBV2, the J gene TRBJ2-7, with a weak D call TRBD1 (6 bases). The CDR3 contains 12 residues. CDR1 and CDR2 (germline): SNHLY, FYNNEI. The ends were cut back, 5 bases at V and 3 bases at J, with 8 bases in the middle. CDR3 amino acids: CASSRTVYEQYF. DNA for the CDR3: TGTGCCAGCAGTAGGACAGTCTACGAGCAGTACTTC.

This clonotype was observed at least ten times. The chain recombines TRBV5-1 with TRBJ1-3; D might be TRBD1 (5 bases). With 3 bases removed from V and 2 bases from J, the gap between germline ends came to 6 bases. CDR1 SGHRS and CDR2 YFSETQ come from the germline V gene. The CDR3 loop spans 13 amino acids. DNA of the CDR3: TGCGCCAGCAGCTGGGGGGCTGGAAACACCATATATTTT. It encodes CASSWGAGNTIYF.

This clonotype was observed at least ten times. The J gene is TRBJ1-6, the V gene TRBV5-1, with D possibly being TRBD1 (6 bases). This CDR3 is 15 amino acids long. From germline, CDR1 is SGHRS and CDR2 YFSETQ. V dropped 4 bases and J dropped 3 bases, with 11 bases sitting between them. The CDR3 protein is CASSPDRSYNSPLHF. The CDR3 region has the DNA TGCGCCAGCAGCCCGGACAGAAGCTATAATTCACCCCTCCACTTT.

This clonotype appeared many times. The CDR3 protein is CASSELTIAGGPDTQYF. CDR3 bases: TGTGCCAGCAGTGAATTGACAATAGCGGGGGGGCCAGATACGCAGTATTTT. The gene calls are TRBV25-1 and TRBJ2-3; TRBD2 agrees at 11 bases. Germline values: CDR1 MGHDK, CDR2 SYGVNS. Unmatched junction bases numbered 7, after V lost 1 base and J lost 4 bases. The CDR3 is 17 residues long. Together with reference TRBV25-1 and TRBJ2-3, the CDR3 gives the full variable domain: EADIYQTPRYLVIGTGKKITLECSQTMGHDKMYWYQQDPGMELHLIHYSYGVNSTEKGDLSSESTVSRIRTEHFPLTLESARPSHTSQYLCASSELTIAGGPDTQYFGPGTRLTVL.

Ten or more counts support this clonotype. The chain carries TRBV7-9 and TRBJ2-7; possibly TRBD2 for D (7 bases). Germline CDR1 is SEHNR and CDR2 is FQNEAQ (reference sequence). With 5 bases removed from V and 2 bases from J, the gap between germline ends came to 10 bases. This CDR3 is 13 amino acids long. CDR3 region: CASSRGGPYEQYF. In DNA, the CDR3 is TGTGCCAGCAGCCGCGGGGGCCCCTACGAGCAGTACTTC.

This sequence joins TRBV20-1 and TRBJ1-1; no definite D call. There are 13 residues in the CDR3. V shed 2 bases and J shed 4 bases, with 11 bases lying between them. Germline V gene sequence: CDR1 DFQATT, CDR2 SNEGSKA (reference sequence). CDR3 sequence: CSARKGVGTEAFF. CDR3 DNA: TGCAGTGCTAGAAAGGGAGTCGGCACTGAAGCTTTCTTT.